The 6 T cell receptor beta chains below come from one sample, sequenced in a study of OX40 agonist ivuxolimab in advanced cancers. Using immunoSEQ multiplex PCR, the repertoire was profiled, and TCRdb retains in-frame clones only, with some absent. Among some 55,000 clones listed, approximately 84% were seen once. The sample here was CD4+ or CD8+ T cells sorted from blood, taken in a trial of the OX40 agonist ivuxolimab. Receptor source: an adult with an advanced solid tumor such as melanoma, head and neck, liver or kidney cancer.

This chain joins TRBV23-1 and TRBJ2-7; D not resolved. TRBV23-1 is noted as an ORF with a role that remains uncertain. V lost 3 bases to trimming and J lost 2 bases, with 14 bases between them. The CDR3 is 15 amino acids. The CDR3 is CASSHPARGPYEQYF. CDR3 sequence (DNA): TGCGCCAGCAGTCACCCGGCGAGAGGTCCCTACGAGCAGTACTTC.

V gene TRBV9 combines with J gene TRBJ2-5; D possibly corresponds to TRBD1 (5 bases). Germline CDR1 and CDR2: SGDLS and YYNGEE. CDR3 size: 14 residues. The V end was cut by 7 bases, the J end by 0 bases, with 13 bases between. CDR3 DNA sequence: TGTGCCAGCTTTTGGGGCCGTCACCAAGAGACCCAGTACTTC. Its protein product is CASFWGRHQETQYF. The complete variable domain, with remaining parts taken from reference TRBV9 and TRBJ2-5, reads DSGVTQTPKHLITATGQRVTLRCSPRSGDLSVYWYQQSLDQGLQFLIQYYNGEERAKGNILERFSAQQFPDLHSELNLSSLELGDSALYFCASFWGRHQETQYFGPGTRLLVL.

This clone was detected once. The CDR3 DNA follows: TGTGCCAGCAGCCGACAGGGACACGGCTACACCTTC. Amino acid sequence: CASSRQGHGYTF. The genes are TRBV6-5 and TRBJ1-2; 7 bases fit TRBD1. With V trimmed by 6 bases and J by 8 bases, 6 bases remained unmatched. The CDR3 has 12 residues. Germline CDR1 and CDR2: MNHEY and SVGAGI.

As for this clone: The junction does not match germline at one end; this may be a read error. This chain joins TRBV27 and TRBJ2-7; maybe TRBD1 (6 bases). Germline CDR1 is MNHEY and CDR2 is SMNVEV (reference sequence). The CDR3 is made up of 11 amino acids. The CDR3 DNA reads TGTGCCAGCAGTTCGGGACACCCTTTCCCCTTC. Protein product: CASSSGHPFPF.

This chain links TRBV18 with TRBJ1-1, with D tentatively TRBD1 (5 bases). CDR3 length equals 13 residues. Per germline, CDR1 KGHSH and CDR2 LQKENI. V gave up 6 bases and J gave up 4 bases, with 12 bases separating them. CDR3 nucleotides: TGTGCCAGCTCGCGTGTGGGGGGCACTGAAGCTTTCTTT. This sequence encodes CASSRVGGTEAFF.

The chain uses TRBV6-1 and TRBJ2-1; TRBD2 agrees at 10 bases. CDR3 size: 15 residues. The V segment lost 2 bases and the J segment 9 bases; nucleotides outside the gene matches: 7. From germline, CDR1 is MNHNS and CDR2 SASEGT. The CDR3 loop reads CASSELAGDRGEQFF. CDR3 nucleotide sequence: TGTGCCAGCAGTGAACTAGCGGGAGACAGGGGTGAGCAGTTCTTC.